A single T cell receptor (beta chain) is shown here with its context. This record comes from a study of blood T cell repertoires in COVID-19. On the study more broadly: Donors in the United States, Italy and Spain gave samples during acute or convalescent COVID-19.

Categorization into cohorts depended on clinical history that participants reported. All recovered Cohort 3 donors got two negative PCRs, got clearance, or saw symptom resolution. Sequencing used immunoSEQ multiplex PCR; TCRdb keeps in-frame clones, though not all of them. The repertoire includes approximately 100,000 clones, 70% to 90% of them detected once, and approximately 2.6% sits in the top ten. The specimen was PBMCs or T cells enriched from blood (not recorded which). The TCR comes from a woman aged 45 to 65 who had recovered from COVID-19.

CDR3 loop: CAWSAIRGSEAFF. CDR3 in DNA: TGTGCCTGGAGCGCGATCAGGGGCAGCGAAGCTTTCTTT. The J gene is TRBJ1-1, the V gene TRBV30, with D maybe TRBD1 (6 bases). CDR1 and CDR2 from the germline V gene are GTSNPN and SVGIG (reference sequence). The CDR3 is 13 amino acids. V was cut by 3 bases and J by 8 bases, with 16 bases left in between.